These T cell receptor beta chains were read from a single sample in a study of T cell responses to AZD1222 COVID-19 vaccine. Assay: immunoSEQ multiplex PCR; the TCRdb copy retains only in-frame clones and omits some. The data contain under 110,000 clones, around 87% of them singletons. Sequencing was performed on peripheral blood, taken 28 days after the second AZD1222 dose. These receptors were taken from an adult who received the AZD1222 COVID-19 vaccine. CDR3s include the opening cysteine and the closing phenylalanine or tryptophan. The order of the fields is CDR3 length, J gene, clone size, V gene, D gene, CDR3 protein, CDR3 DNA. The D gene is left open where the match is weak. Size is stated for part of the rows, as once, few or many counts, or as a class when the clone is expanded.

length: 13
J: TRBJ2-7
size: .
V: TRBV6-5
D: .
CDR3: CASSRTELYEQYF
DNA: TGTGCCAGCAGTCGGACGGAACTCTACGAGCAGTACTTC

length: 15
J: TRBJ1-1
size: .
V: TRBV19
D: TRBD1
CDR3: CASSIPRGRSGEAFF
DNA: TGTGCCAGTAGTATTCCGAGGGGGCGGAGTGGTGAAGCTTTCTTT

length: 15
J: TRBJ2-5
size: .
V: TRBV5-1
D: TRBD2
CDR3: CASSLAGTSGETQYF
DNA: TGCGCCAGCAGCTTGGCCGGGACTAGCGGGGAGACCCAGTACTTC

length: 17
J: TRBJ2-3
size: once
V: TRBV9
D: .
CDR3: CASSVEIGAGTPDTQYF
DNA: TGTGCCAGCAGCGTAGAAATCGGGGCCGGGACCCCAGATACGCAGTATTTT

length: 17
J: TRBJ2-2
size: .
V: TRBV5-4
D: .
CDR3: CASSLDSGAAATGELFF
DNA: TGTGCCAGCAGCTTGGACTCGGGGGCGGCGGCCACCGGGGAGCTGTTTTTT

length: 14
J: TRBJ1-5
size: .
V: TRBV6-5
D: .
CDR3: CASSTAGGNQPQHF
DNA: TGTGCCAGCAGTACCGCGGGGGGCAATCAGCCCCAGCATTTT

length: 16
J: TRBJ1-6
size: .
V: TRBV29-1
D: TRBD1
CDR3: CSGAGFRDRENSPLHF
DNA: TGCAGCGGTGCGGGTTTCCGGGACAGGGAAAATTCACCCCTCCACTTT

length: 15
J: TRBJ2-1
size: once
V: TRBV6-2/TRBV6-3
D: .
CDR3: CASSSLGPSYNEQFF
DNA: TGTGCCAGCAGTTCCCTGGGACCCTCCTACAATGAGCAGTTCTTC

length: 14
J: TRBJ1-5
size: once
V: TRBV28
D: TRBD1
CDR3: CASRRQGFQQPQHF
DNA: TGTGCCAGCAGGAGACAGGGCTTTCAGCAGCCCCAGCATTTT

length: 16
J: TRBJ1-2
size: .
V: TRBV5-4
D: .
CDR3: CASSLGNPQGNYGYTF
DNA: TGTGCCAGCAGCCTTGGGAACCCACAGGGTAACTATGGCTACACCTTC

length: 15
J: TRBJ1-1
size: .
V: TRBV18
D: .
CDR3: CASSPPARGGTEAFF
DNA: TGTGCCAGCTCACCACCGGCCCGGGGGGGCACTGAAGCTTTCTTT

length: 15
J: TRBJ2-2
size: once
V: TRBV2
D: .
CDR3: CASSEVSRPTGELFF
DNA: TGTGCCAGCAGTGAAGTGAGCAGGCCCACCGGGGAGCTGTTTTTT

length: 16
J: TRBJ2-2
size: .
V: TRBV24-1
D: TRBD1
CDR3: CATSEGTGVSTGELFF
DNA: TGTGCCACCAGTGAGGGGACAGGGGTCAGCACCGGGGAGCTGTTTTTT

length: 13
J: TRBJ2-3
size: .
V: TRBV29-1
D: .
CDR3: CSVERQLPDTQYF
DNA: TGCAGCGTTGAAAGACAGCTCCCAGATACGCAGTATTTT

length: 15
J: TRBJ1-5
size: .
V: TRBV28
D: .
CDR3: CASSLIGSSNQPQHF
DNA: TGTGCCAGCAGTTTAATCGGAAGTAGCAATCAGCCCCAGCATTTT

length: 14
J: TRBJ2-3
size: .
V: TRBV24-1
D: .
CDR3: CATSEQDGTDTQYF
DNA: TGTGCCACCAGTGAACAGGACGGCACAGATACGCAGTATTTT

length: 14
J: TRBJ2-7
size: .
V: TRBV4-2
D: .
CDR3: CASSQDQSSYEQYF
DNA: TGTGCCAGCAGCCAAGATCAGAGCTCCTACGAGCAGTACTTC

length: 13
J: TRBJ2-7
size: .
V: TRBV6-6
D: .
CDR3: CASSPGRTYEQYF
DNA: TGTGCCAGCAGTCCCGGCCGGACCTACGAGCAGTACTTC

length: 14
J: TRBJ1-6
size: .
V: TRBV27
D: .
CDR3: CASSVRDGNSPLHF
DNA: TGTGCCAGCAGCGTCCGGGACGGAAATTCACCCCTCCACTTT

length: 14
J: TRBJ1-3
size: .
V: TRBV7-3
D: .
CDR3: CASSRDVAGNTIYF
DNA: TGTGCCAGCAGCCGGGATGTGGCTGGAAACACCATATATTTT

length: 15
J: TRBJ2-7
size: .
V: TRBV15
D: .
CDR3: CATSREYGRGYEQYF
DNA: TGTGCCACCAGCAGAGAGTACGGCAGGGGATACGAGCAGTACTTC

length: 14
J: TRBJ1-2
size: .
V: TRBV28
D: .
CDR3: CASSSPRSNYGYTF
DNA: TGTGCCAGCAGTTCCCCCAGGTCTAACTATGGCTACACCTTC

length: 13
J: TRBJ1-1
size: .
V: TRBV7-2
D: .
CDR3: CASSLDVNTEAFF
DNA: TGTGCCAGCAGCTTAGACGTGAACACTGAAGCTTTCTTT

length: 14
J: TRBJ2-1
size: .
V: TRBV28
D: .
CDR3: CASSSGGQDNEQFF
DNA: TGTGCCAGCAGTTCCGGGGGGCAAGACAATGAGCAGTTCTTC

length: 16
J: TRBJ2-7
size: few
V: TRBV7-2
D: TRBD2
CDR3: CASSSPGVAGGYEQYF
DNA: TGTGCCAGCAGCTCCCCTGGGGTAGCGGGAGGGTACGAGCAGTACTTC

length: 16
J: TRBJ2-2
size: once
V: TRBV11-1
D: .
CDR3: CASSPGGAPNTGELFF
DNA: TGTGCCAGCAGCCCAGGGGGGGCGCCAAACACCGGGGAGCTGTTTTTT

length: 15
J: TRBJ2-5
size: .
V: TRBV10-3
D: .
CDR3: CAISESGGAQETQYF
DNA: TGTGCCATCAGTGAGTCTGGAGGGGCCCAAGAGACCCAGTACTTC

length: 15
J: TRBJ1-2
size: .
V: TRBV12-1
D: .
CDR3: CASSLLGDRDYGYTF
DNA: TGTGCCAGCAGCTTGCTGGGGGACAGGGACTATGGCTACACCTTC

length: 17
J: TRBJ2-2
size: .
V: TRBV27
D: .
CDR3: CVSSLFSGRGYTGELFF
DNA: TGTGTCAGCAGTTTATTCAGTGGGAGGGGGTACACCGGGGAGCTGTTTTTT

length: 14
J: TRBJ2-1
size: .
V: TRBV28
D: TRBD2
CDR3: CASKGGGSYNEQFF
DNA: TGTGCCAGCAAAGGCGGGGGCTCCTACAATGAGCAGTTCTTC

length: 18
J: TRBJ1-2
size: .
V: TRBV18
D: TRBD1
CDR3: CASSPGGDRGLRSYGYTF
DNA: TGTGCCAGCTCCCCGGGAGGGGACAGGGGGCTACGGAGCTATGGCTACACCTTC

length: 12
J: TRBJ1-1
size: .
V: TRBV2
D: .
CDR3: CASREVWTEAFF
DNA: TGTGCCAGCAGAGAGGTATGGACTGAAGCTTTCTTT

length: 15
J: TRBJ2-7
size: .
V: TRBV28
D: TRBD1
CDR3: CASSPGQGFLYEQYF
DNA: TGTGCCAGCAGTCCGGGACAGGGGTTCCTCTACGAGCAGTACTTC

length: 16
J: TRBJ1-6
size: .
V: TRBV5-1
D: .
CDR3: CASSPGRGGPNSPLHF
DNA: TGCGCCAGCAGCCCGGGCCGGGGAGGTCCTAATTCACCCCTCCACTTT

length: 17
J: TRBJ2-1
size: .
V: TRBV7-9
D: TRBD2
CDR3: CASSTRLAGGVYNEQFF
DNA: TGTGCCAGCAGCACCAGACTAGCGGGAGGCGTGTACAATGAGCAGTTCTTC

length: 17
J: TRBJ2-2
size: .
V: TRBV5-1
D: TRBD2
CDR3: CASSLLRLAGKTGELFF
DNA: TGCGCCAGCAGCTTGTTGAGACTAGCGGGGAAAACCGGGGAGCTGTTTTTT

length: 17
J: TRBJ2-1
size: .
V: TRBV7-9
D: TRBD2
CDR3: CASSLGLAGVRRNEQFF
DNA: TGTGCCAGCAGCCTGGGACTAGCGGGAGTACGCCGGAATGAGCAGTTCTTC

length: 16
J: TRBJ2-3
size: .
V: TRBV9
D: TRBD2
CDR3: CASSGGLAGGGDTQYF
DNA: TGTGCCAGCAGCGGGGGACTAGCGGGAGGCGGCGATACGCAGTATTTT

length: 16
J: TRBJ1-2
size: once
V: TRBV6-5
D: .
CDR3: CASSYSGTPTNYGYTF
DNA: TGTGCCAGCAGTTACTCCGGGACACCAACGAACTATGGCTACACCTTC

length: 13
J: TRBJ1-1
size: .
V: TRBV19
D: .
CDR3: CASSIQANTEAFF
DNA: TGTGCCAGTAGTATTCAGGCGAACACTGAAGCTTTCTTT

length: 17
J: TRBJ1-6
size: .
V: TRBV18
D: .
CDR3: CASSPIGRSSYNSPLHF
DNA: TGTGCCAGCTCACCAATAGGGAGGAGCTCCTATAATTCACCCCTCCACTTT

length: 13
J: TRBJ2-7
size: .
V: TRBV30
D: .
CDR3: CAWSVVGSYEQYF
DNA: TGTGCCTGGAGTGTCGTGGGATCCTACGAGCAGTACTTC

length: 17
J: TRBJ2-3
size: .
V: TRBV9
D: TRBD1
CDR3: CASSVAGNRGPADTQYF
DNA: TGTGCCAGCAGCGTAGCCGGCAACAGGGGGCCGGCAGATACGCAGTATTTT

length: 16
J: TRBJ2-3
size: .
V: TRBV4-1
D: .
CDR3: CASSSTLAPSTDTQYF
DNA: TGCGCCAGCAGCTCGACCTTAGCCCCGAGCACAGATACGCAGTATTTT

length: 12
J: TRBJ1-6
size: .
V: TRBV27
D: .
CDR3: CASSDHNSPLHF
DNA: TGTGCCAGCAGTGACCATAATTCACCCCTCCACTTT

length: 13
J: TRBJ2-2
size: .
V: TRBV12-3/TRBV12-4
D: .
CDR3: CASSFKNTGELFF
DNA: TGTGCCAGCAGTTTCAAGAACACCGGGGAGCTGTTTTTT

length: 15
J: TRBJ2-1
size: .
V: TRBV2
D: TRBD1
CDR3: CASSSQRQGGDEQFF
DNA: TGTGCCAGCAGTTCCCAAAGACAGGGGGGCGATGAGCAGTTCTTC

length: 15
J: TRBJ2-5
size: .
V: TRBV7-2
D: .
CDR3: CASSPPRGGQETQYF
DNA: TGTGCCAGCAGCCCCCCGCGGGGTGGGCAAGAGACCCAGTACTTC

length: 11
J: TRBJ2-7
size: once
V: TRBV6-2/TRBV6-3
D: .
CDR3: CASSFTYEQYF
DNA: TGTGCCAGCAGTTTCACCTACGAGCAGTACTTC

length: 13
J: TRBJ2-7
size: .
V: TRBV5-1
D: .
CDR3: CASSLGAFYEQYF
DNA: TGCGCCAGCAGCCTGGGAGCCTTCTACGAGCAGTACTTC

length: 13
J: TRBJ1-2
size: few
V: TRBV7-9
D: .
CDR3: CASTPSGGYGYTF
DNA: TGTGCCAGCACCCCGAGCGGAGGGTATGGCTACACCTTC

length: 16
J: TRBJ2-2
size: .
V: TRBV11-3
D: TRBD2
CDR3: CASSLDRLAIGGELFF
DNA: TGTGCCAGCAGCTTAGATCGACTAGCGATAGGCGGGGAGCTGTTTTTT

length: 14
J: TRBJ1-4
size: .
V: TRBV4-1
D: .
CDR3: CASSQVGANEKLFF
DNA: TGCGCCAGCAGCCAAGTCGGGGCCAATGAAAAACTGTTTTTT

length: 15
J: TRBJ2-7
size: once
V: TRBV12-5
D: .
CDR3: CASGLPPNQDYEQYF
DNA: TGTGCTAGTGGTTTACCCCCGAACCAGGACTACGAGCAGTACTTC

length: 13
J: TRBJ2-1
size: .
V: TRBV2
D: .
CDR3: CASTGEVLGEQFF
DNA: TGTGCCAGCACCGGAGAGGTCCTCGGCGAGCAGTTCTTC